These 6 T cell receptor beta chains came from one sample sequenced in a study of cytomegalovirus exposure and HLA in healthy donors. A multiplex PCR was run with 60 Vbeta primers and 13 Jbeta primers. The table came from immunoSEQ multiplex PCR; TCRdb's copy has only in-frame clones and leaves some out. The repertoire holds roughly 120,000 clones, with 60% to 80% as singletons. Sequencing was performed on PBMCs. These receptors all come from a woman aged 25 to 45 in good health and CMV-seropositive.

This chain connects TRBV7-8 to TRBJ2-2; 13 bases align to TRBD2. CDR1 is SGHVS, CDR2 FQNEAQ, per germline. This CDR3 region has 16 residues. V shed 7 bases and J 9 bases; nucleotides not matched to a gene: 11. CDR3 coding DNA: TGTGCCAGCACCCCCGGACTAGCGGGAGTAGTATGGGAGCTGTTTTTT. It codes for CASTPGLAGVVWELFF. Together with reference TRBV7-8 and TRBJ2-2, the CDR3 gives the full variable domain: GAGVSQSPRYKVAKRGQDVALRCDPISGHVSLFWYQQALGQGPEFLTYFQNEAQLDKSGLPSDRFFAERPEGSVSTLKIQRTQQEDSAVYLCASTPGLAGVVWELFFGEGSRLTVL.

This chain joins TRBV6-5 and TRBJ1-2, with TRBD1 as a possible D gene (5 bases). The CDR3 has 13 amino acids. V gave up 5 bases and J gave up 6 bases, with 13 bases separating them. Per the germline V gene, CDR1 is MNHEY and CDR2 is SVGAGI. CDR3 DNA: TGTGCCAGCAGTGTAAGGGGTTCCGATGGCTACACCTTC. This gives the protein CASSVRGSDGYTF.

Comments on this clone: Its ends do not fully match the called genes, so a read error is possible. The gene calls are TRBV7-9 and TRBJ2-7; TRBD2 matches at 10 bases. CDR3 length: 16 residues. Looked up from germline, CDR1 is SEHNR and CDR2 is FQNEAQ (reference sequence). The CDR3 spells CSSVKGGLADTYEQYF. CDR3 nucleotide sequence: TGTTCCAGCGTCAAAGGAGGACTAGCGGATACCTACGAGCAGTACTTC.

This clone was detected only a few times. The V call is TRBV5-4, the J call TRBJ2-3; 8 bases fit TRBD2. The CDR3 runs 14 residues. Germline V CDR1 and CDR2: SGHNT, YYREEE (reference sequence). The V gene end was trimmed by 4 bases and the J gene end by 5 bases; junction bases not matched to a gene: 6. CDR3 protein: CASSPGGGGDTQYF. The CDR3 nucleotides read TGTGCCAGCAGCCCGGGGGGGGGCGGAGATACGCAGTATTTT.

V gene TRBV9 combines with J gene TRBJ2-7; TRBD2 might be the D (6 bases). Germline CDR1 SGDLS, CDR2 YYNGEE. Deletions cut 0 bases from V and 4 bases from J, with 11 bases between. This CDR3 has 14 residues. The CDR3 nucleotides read TGTGCCAGCAGCGTAGGTCTAGCGCCATACGAGCAGTACTTC. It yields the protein CASSVGLAPYEQYF.

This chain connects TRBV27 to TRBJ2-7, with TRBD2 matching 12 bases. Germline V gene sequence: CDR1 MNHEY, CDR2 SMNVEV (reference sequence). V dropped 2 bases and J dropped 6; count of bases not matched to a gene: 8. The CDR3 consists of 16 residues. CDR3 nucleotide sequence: TGTGCCAGCAGTTTAACCCGACTAGCGGGGGACATCGAGCAGTACTTC. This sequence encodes CASSLTRLAGDIEQYF.